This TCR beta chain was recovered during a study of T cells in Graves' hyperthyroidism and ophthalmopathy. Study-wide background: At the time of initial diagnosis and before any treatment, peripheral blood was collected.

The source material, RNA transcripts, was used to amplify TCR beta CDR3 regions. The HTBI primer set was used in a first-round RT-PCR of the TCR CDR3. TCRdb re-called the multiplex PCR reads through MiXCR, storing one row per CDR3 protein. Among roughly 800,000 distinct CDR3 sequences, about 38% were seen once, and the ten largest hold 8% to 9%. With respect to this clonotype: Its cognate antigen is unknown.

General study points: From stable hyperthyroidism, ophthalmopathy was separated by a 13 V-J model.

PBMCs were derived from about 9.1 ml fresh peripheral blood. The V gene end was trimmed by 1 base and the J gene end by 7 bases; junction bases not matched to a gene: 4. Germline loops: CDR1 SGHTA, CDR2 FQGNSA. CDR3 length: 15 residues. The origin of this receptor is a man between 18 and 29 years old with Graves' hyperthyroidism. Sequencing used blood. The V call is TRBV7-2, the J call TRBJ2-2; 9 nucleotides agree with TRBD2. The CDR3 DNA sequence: TGTGCCAGCAGCTTAGTTCTAGCGGGGAGCGGGGAGCTGTTTTTT. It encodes CASSLVLAGSGELFF.